The rows below give T cell receptor beta chains drawn from one sample of a study of T-cell reconstitution after alpha-beta-depleted transplantation in children. In TCRdb, the PCR reads were re-called with MiXCR into one record per CDR3 protein. The repertoire includes approximately 630,000 distinct CDR3 sequences, around 13% of them detected once, and approximately 0.8% sits in the top ten. Here the sequenced sample was PBMCs, taken before TCRalphabeta/CD19-depleted stem cell transplant. These receptors originate from a girl aged 2 to 10 with congenital amegakaryocytic thrombocytopenia, due to receive a stem cell transplant. CDR3s include the opening cysteine and the closing phenylalanine or tryptophan. A D gene is named only where the DNA matches it firmly. Not all rows give a size; the values are once, few, many and, for expanded clones, a class.

j_call: TRBJ2-1; clone_size: many; d_call: .; v_call: TRBV12-3/TRBV12-4; cdr3_aa: CASSFWRINEQFF; cdr3_nt: TGTGCCAGCAGTTTCTGGCGGATCAATGAGCAGTTCTTC
j_call: TRBJ2-5; clone_size: .; d_call: .; v_call: TRBV5-1; cdr3_aa: CASSRTAQETQYF; cdr3_nt: TGCGCCAGCAGCCGGACGGCTCAAGAGACCCAGTACTTC
j_call: TRBJ2-5; clone_size: .; d_call: .; v_call: TRBV5-1; cdr3_aa: CASSSLFSGDETQYF; cdr3_nt: TGCGCCAGCAGCTCCTTATTCAGCGGAGACGAGACCCAGTACTTC
j_call: TRBJ2-5; clone_size: .; d_call: TRBD2; v_call: TRBV24-1; cdr3_aa: CATSVGILRREGRETQYF; cdr3_nt: TGTGCCACCAGTGTCGGGATCTTACGGCGGGAGGGCCGAGAGACCCAGTACTTC
j_call: TRBJ2-7; clone_size: few; d_call: .; v_call: TRBV6-1; cdr3_aa: CASSTQASYEQYF; cdr3_nt: TGTGCCAGCAGTACGCAGGCTTCCTACGAGCAGTACTTC
j_call: TRBJ2-2; clone_size: few; d_call: .; v_call: TRBV11-1; cdr3_aa: CASSPLLVRTVGGGELFF; cdr3_nt: TGTGCCAGCAGTCCCTTGCTGGTGCGGACGGTGGGAGGCGGGGAGCTGTTTTTT
j_call: TRBJ1-2; clone_size: many; d_call: TRBD1; v_call: TRBV24-1; cdr3_aa: CATSQGQSIDGYTF; cdr3_nt: TGTGCCACCAGTCAGGGACAGTCGATTGATGGCTACACCTTC
j_call: TRBJ2-2; clone_size: few; d_call: TRBD1; v_call: TRBV5-1; cdr3_aa: CASSEGQGALSGELFF; cdr3_nt: TGCGCCAGCAGCGAAGGACAGGGGGCGCTTTCCGGGGAGCTGTTTTTT
j_call: TRBJ1-5; clone_size: many; d_call: .; v_call: TRBV12-3/TRBV12-4; cdr3_aa: CASSSYAGVGQPQHF; cdr3_nt: TGTGCCAGCTCCTCGTACGCAGGGGTGGGTCAGCCCCAGCATTTT
j_call: TRBJ1-1; clone_size: many; d_call: TRBD1; v_call: TRBV5-1; cdr3_aa: CASSVDGTGGTENTEAFF; cdr3_nt: TGCGCCAGCAGCGTAGACGGGACAGGGGGCACAGAGAACACTGAAGCTTTCTTT
j_call: TRBJ2-1; clone_size: few; d_call: TRBD2; v_call: TRBV20-1; cdr3_aa: CSARDPRLAGGYYNEQFF; cdr3_nt: TGCAGTGCTAGAGATCCGAGACTAGCGGGAGGCTACTACAATGAGCAGTTCTTC
j_call: TRBJ1-3; clone_size: many; d_call: .; v_call: TRBV12-3/TRBV12-4; cdr3_aa: CASQTGAPADSGNTIYF; cdr3_nt: TGTGCCAGCCAAACGGGCGCCCCAGCGGACTCTGGAAACACCATATATTTT
j_call: TRBJ2-7; clone_size: .; d_call: .; v_call: TRBV6-1; cdr3_aa: CASSEASAYEQYF; cdr3_nt: TGTGCCAGCAGTGAAGCGTCGGCCTACGAGCAGTACTTC
j_call: TRBJ2-1; clone_size: .; d_call: TRBD2; v_call: TRBV20-1; cdr3_aa: CSASGTSGRYRYEQFF; cdr3_nt: TGCAGTGCTTCCGGGACTAGCGGGAGGTATCGCTATGAGCAGTTCTTC
j_call: TRBJ2-6; clone_size: many; d_call: TRBD1; v_call: TRBV6-1; cdr3_aa: CASTGQGITGANVLTF; cdr3_nt: TGTGCCAGCACTGGACAGGGTATAACCGGGGCCAACGTCCTGACTTTC
j_call: TRBJ2-1; clone_size: .; d_call: TRBD2; v_call: TRBV7-3; cdr3_aa: CASSLRGREDNEQFF; cdr3_nt: TGTGCCAGCAGCTTGCGCGGGAGGGAGGACAATGAGCAGTTCTTC
j_call: TRBJ1-4; clone_size: .; d_call: .; v_call: TRBV7-6; cdr3_aa: CASSPVGARNEKLFF; cdr3_nt: TGTGCCAGCAGCCCCGTTGGGGCCCGTAATGAAAAACTGTTTTTT
j_call: TRBJ2-1; clone_size: .; d_call: TRBD1; v_call: TRBV7-2; cdr3_aa: CASSWDRNYEQFF; cdr3_nt: TGTGCCAGCAGCTGGGACAGAAACTATGAGCAGTTCTTC
j_call: TRBJ2-1; clone_size: many; d_call: TRBD2; v_call: TRBV29-1; cdr3_aa: CSVYFLAGDLNEQFF; cdr3_nt: TGCAGCGTGTACTTCCTAGCGGGAGACTTAAATGAGCAGTTCTTC
j_call: TRBJ2-5; clone_size: many; d_call: .; v_call: TRBV20-1; cdr3_aa: CSASRTGKETQYF; cdr3_nt: TGCAGTGCTTCGCGGACTGGAAAAGAGACCCAGTACTTC